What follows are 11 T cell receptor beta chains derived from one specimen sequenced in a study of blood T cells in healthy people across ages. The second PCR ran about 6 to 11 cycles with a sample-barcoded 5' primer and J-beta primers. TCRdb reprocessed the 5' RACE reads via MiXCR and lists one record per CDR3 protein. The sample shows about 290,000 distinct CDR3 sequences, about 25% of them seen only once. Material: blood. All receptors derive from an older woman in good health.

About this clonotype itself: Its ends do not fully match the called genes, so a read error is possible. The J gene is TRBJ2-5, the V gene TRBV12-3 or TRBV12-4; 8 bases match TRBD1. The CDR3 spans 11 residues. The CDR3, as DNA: TGTGCCAGCAGTCAGGGACAGGTCACGAGGTTC. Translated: CASSQGQVTRF.

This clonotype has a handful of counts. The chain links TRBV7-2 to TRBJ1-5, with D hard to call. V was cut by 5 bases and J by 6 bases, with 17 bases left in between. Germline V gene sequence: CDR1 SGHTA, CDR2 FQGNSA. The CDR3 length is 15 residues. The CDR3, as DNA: TGTGCCAGCAGCGCCCCTGGACCGGATGCTCAGCCCCAGCATTTT. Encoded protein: CASSAPGPDAQPQHF.

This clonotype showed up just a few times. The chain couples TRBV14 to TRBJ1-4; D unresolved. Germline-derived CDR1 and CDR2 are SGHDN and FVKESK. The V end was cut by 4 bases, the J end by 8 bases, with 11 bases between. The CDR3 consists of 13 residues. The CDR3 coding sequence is TGTGCCAGCAGCCTATTACCTGGGGAAAAACTGTTTTTT. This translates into CASSLLPGEKLFF.

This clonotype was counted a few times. CDR3 DNA: TGCAGTGGGGAGCGGGAGGGCCCGTACGAGCAGTACTTC. It specifies CSGEREGPYEQYF. This chain connects TRBV20-1 to TRBJ2-7; 10 bases agree with TRBD2. CDR3 length equals 13 residues. Germline V lookup: CDR1 DFQATT, CDR2 SNEGSKA (reference sequence). V lost 7 bases and J lost 4; bases outside the gene matches: 7.

The CDR3 here is CANRSGGGNEQFF. The DNA for the CDR3 is TGTGCCAACAGGTCCGGGGGAGGCAATGAGCAGTTCTTC. J is TRBJ2-7 and V is TRBV3-1; a weak D match, TRBD2 (6 bases). The J call may be faulty, since TRBJ2-1 better matches the DNA end. Germline assignment: CDR1 LGHDT and CDR2 YNNKEL (reference sequence). The CDR3 is 13 residues long.

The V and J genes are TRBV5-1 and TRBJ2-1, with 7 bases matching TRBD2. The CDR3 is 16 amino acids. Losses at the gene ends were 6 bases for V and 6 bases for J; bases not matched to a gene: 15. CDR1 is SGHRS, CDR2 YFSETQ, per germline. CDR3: CASTNNPGLLFNEQFF. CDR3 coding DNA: TGCGCCAGCACCAACAATCCGGGACTACTTTTCAATGAGCAGTTCTTC.

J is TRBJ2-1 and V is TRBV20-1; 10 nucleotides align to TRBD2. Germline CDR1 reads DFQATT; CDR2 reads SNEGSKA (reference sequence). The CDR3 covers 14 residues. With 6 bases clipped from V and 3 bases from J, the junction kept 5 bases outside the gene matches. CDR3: CSATGLAFYNEQFF. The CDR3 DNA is TGCAGTGCCACGGGACTAGCGTTCTACAATGAGCAGTTCTTC.

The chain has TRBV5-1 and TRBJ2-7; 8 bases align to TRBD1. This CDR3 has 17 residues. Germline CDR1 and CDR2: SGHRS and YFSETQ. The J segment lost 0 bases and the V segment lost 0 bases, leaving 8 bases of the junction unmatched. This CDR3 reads CASSLAGTGHISYEQYF. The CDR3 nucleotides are TGCGCCAGCAGCTTGGCCGGGACAGGCCATATCTCCTACGAGCAGTACTTC.

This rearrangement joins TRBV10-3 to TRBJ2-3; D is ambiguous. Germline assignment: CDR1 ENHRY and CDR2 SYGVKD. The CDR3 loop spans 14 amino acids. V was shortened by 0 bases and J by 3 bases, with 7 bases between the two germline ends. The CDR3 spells CAISESLPTDTQYF. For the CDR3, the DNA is TGTGCCATCAGTGAGTCCCTACCGACAGATACGCAGTATTTT.

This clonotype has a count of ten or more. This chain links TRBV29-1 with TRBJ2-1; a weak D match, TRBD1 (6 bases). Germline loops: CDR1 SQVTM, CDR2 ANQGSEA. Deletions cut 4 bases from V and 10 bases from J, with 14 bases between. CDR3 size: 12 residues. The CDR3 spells CSVGGQGEEQFF. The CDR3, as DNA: TGCAGCGTTGGGGGGCAGGGTGAGGAGCAGTTCTTC.

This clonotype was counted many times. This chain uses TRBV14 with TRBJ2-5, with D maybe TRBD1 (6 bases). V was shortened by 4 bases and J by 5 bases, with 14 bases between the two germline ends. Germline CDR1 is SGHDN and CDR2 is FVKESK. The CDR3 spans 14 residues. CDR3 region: CASSPLGTIETQYF. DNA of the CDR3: TGTGCCAGCAGCCCCTTAGGGACAATTGAGACCCAGTACTTC.